These 5 T cell receptor beta chains were sequenced from one sample in a study of ipilimumab plus nivolumab after autologous stem cell transplantation. The method was immunoSEQ multiplex PCR; TCRdb's version includes in-frame clones alone and lacks a portion of them. This sample has some 6,100 clones, with over 75% found just once. Sequences were derived from PBMCs, sampled in a trial of ipilimumab plus nivolumab as post-transplant consolidation. Receptors were obtained from a female donor with multiple myeloma.

The chain couples TRBV10-3 to TRBJ1-2, with 10 bases fitting TRBD1. J lost 0 bases, V lost 11 bases, and 3 bases had no gene match. This CDR3 comprises 13 residues. CDR1 is ENHRY and CDR2 is SYGVKD in the germline V gene. This chain's CDR3 is CAGGTGANYGYTF. CDR3 sequence (DNA): TGTGCCGGCGGGACAGGGGCTAACTATGGCTACACCTTC.

This chain connects TRBV7-8 to TRBJ1-2, with D possibly being TRBD1 (6 bases). Germline CDR1 reads SGHVS; CDR2 reads FQNEAQ. The CDR3 is 15 amino acids. Trimming stripped 5 bases from V and 5 bases from J, with 18 bases between. This CDR3 is CASSAQGIRNYGYTF. The CDR3 DNA reads TGTGCCAGCAGCGCCCAGGGGATTCGCAATTATGGCTACACCTTC.

This clone was counted a single time. CDR3 nucleotide sequence: TGTGCCAGCAGCTTAACTAGCGGGAGAAACCAAGAGACCCAGTACTTC. It codes for CASSLTSGRNQETQYF. The chain has TRBV9 and TRBJ2-5, with 11 bases lining up with TRBD2. Trimming removed 4 bases from V and 0 bases from J; junction bases left unmatched: 5. CDR1 is SGDLS, CDR2 YYNGEE, per germline. CDR3 size: 16 residues.

The chain combines TRBV28 with TRBJ1-1; D remains unclear. Germline assignment: CDR1 MDHEN and CDR2 SYDVKM. The V and J ends lost 6 bases and 1 base respectively, with 12 bases between them. The CDR3 covers 14 residues. CDR3 sequence reads: CASSPSRGNTEAFF. The CDR3 DNA follows: TGTGCCAGCAGCCCCTCACGGGGGAACACTGAAGCTTTCTTT.

The V call is TRBV6-6, the J call TRBJ1-5; 7 nucleotides align to TRBD1. This CDR3 comprises 14 residues. Germline trimming cut 6 bases from V and 2 bases from J; bases unmatched to any gene: 4. Germline CDR1 reads MNHNY; CDR2 reads SVGAGI (reference sequence). The CDR3 region is CASSSGTGNQPQHF. The CDR3 nucleotides read TGTGCCAGCAGCAGCGGGACAGGCAATCAGCCCCAGCATTTT.